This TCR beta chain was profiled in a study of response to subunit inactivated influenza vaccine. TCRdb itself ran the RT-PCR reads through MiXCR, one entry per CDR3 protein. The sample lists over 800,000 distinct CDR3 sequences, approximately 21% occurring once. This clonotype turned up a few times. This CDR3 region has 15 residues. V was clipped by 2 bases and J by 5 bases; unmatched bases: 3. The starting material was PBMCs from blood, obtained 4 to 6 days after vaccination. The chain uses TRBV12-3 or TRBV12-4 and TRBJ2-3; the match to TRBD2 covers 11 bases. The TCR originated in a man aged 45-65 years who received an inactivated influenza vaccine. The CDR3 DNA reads TGTGCCAGCAGTTTAATGGGACTAGCGGTAGATACGCAGTATTTT. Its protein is CASSLMGLAVDTQYF.